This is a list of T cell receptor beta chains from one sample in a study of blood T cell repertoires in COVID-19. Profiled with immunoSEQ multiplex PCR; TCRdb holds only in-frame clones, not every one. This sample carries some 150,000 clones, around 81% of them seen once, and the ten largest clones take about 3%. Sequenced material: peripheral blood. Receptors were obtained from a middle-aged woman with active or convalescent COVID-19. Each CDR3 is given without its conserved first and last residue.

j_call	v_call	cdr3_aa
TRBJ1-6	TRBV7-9	ASSLVGTGNSPLH
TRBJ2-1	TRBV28	ASSFKGYDGNEQF
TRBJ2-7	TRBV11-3	ASSLDGTGVYEQY
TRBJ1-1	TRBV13	ASSPGGQAF
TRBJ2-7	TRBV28	ASNRAGLAYEQY
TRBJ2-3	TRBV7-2	ASSLRRLNTDTQY
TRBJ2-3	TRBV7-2	ASSFRDSRTDTQY
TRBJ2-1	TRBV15	ATSRDSGGANEQF
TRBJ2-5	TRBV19	ASSIKMGAASTQY
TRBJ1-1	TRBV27	ASSLTAMNTEAF
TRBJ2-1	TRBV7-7	ASSFGAGQDNEQF
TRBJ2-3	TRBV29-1	SVRGGRRVTDTQY
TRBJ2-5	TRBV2	ASRTDRGRLVGTQY
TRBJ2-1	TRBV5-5	ASSQLPGDSYNEQF
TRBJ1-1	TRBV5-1	ASSLDTNTEAF
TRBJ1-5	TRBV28	ASTSGQGTGSRNQPQH
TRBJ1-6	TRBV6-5	ASSYYPGHNSPLH
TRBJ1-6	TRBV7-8	ASSSGQKPSPLH
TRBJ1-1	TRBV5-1	ASSLVLNTEAF
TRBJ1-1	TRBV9	ASSASGTGGLVGTEAF
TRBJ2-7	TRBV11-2	ASSSIRGTYEQY
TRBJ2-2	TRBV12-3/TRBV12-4	ASSLAGTGELF
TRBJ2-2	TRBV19	ASRTLLQNTGELF
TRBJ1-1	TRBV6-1	ASSDQGINTEAF
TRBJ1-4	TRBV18	ASSRNTNEKLF
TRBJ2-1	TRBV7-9	ASSPSQREGDEQF
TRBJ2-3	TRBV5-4	ASSPGLAGGTDTQY
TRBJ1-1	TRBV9	ASSDRPAGWGTEAF
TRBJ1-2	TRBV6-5	ASSPTGGIGYGYT
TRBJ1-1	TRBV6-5	ASSRQGMNTEAF
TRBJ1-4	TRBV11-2	ASSNGNEKLF
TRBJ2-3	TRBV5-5	ASSLVLADTQY
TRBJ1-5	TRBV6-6	ASSYESNQPQH
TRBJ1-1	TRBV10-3	AISESQDLNTEAF
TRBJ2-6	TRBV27	ASSFRGSGANVLT
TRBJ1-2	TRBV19	ASMRETGRGYT
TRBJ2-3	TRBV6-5	ASSYSWGGDSGQY
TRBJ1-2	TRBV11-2	ASSLGQGYGYT
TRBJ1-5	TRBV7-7	ASSWTPEHLLSNQPQH
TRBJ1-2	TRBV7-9	ASSLDRAPHYGYT
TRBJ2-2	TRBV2	ASSPGGNTGELF
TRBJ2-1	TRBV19	ASSLQGQGANEQF
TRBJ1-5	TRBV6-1	ASSEAGQGQPQH
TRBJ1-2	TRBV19	ASSIGTGSYGYT
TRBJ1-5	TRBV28	ASSLAQGFYQPQH
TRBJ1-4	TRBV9	ASSFTGQGIATNEKLF
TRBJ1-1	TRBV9	ASSEGDTEAF
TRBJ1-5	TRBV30	AWSVGTGREPQH
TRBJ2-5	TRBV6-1	ASSAPSGRAQETQY
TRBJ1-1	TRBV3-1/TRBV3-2	ASSQGRGLRTEAF
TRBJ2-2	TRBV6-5	ASTRGATGELF
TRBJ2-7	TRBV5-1	ASSLAPDRGYYEQY
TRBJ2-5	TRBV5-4	ASSYRLAGVETQY
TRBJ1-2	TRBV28	ASSWDRRGYT
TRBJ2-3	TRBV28	ASSFRESADTQY
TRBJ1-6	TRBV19	ASRPDSPAYNSPLH